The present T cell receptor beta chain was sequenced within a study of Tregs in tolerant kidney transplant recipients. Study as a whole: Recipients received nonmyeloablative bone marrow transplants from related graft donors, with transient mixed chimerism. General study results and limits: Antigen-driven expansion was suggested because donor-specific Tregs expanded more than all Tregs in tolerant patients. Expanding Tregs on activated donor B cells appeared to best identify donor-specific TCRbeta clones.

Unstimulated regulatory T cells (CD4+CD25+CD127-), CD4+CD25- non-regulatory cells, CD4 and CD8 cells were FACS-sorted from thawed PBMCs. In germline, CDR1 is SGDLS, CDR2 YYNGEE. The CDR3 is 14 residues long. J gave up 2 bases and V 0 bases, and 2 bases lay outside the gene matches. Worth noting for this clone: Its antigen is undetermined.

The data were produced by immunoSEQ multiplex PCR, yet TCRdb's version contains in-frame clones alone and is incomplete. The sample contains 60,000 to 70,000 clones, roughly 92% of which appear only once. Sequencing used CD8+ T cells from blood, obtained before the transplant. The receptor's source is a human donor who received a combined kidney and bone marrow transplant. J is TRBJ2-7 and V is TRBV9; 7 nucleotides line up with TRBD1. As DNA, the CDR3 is TGTGCCAGCAGCGTAGGTGGGACAGCCTACGAGCAGTACTTC. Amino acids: CASSVGGTAYEQYF. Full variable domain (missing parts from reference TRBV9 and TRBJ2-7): DSGVTQTPKHLITATGQRVTLRCSPRSGDLSVYWYQQSLDQGLQFLIQYYNGEERAKGNILERFSAQQFPDLHSELNLSSLELGDSALYFCASSVGGTAYEQYFGPGTRLTVT.